This T cell receptor beta chain was sequenced during a study of control samples from healthy donors and cancer patients (dated by TCRdb to 2018 to 2020). Points on this clone: The clone's antigen remains unknown. Nothing much larger sits one base from this clone, and base qualities are not available.

From cysteine to phenylalanine, the CDR3 is 16 amino acids long. Only the CDR3 DNA stays, 48 bases, in frame from base 1. Here V drops 0 bases and J drops 3 bases, and the junction holds 4 bases not matched to any gene. The germline V gene (reference sequence) specifies LNHNV as CDR1 and YYDKDF as CDR2. Libraries were constructed by the immunoSEQ multiplex PCR assay. TCRdb carries this immuneACCESS record with in-frame sequences only. Its versions omit some clonotypes, under half of them owing to an unresolved V gene in the studies checked, with the rest unexplained. The sample contains about 57,000 clones, around 93% of them found a single time. Around 0.9% of the sample goes to the ten largest clones.

Material: PBMCs. The chain was built from TRBV15 and TRBJ2-3, and TRBD1 aligns with 9 junction nucleotides. The clonotype comes from a man younger than 45 with colorectal cancer. The encoded CDR3 is CATSRDRQGGTDTQYF. The nucleotides are TGTGCCACCAGCAGAGATCGACAGGGGGGTACAGATACGCAGTATTTT.